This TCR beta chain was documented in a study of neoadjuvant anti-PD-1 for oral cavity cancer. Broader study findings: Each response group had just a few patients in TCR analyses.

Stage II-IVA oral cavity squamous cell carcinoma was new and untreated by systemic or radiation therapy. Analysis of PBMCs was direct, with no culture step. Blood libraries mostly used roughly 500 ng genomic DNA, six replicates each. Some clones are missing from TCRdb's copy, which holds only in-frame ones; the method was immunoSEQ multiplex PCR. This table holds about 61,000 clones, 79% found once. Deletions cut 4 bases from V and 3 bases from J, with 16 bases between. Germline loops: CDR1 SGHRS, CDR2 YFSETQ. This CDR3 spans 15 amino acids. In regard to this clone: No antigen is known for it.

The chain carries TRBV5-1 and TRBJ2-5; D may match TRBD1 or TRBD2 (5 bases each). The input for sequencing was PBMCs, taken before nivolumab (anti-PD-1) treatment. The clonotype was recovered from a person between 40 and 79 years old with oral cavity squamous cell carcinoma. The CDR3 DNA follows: TGCGCCAGCAGCCTCATACCCGGGACGGAAGAGACCCAGTACTTC. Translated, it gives CASSLIPGTEETQYF.